A single sample is the source of the 29 T cell receptor beta chains below, sequenced in a study of blood T cell repertoires in COVID-19. Sequencing was performed with immunoSEQ multiplex PCR; in TCRdb, only in-frame clones are kept and a portion is missing. The profile covers roughly 150,000 clones, with around 84% appearing a single time and roughly 7.9% taken by the ten largest. Sample: peripheral blood. The source of these receptors is a woman in her 50s in a cohort sampled during active or convalescent COVID-19.

This clone has a single count. The rearrangement uses TRBV30 and TRBJ2-5, with TRBD1 identical over 9 bases. The J segment lost 4 bases and the V segment lost 1 base, leaving 1 base of the junction unmatched. CDR3 length: 13 amino acids. CDR1 GTSNPN and CDR2 SVGIG come from the germline V gene (reference sequence). CDR3: CAWSGQGGETQYF. The CDR3 bases are TGTGCCTGGAGTGGACAGGGGGGAGAGACCCAGTACTTC.

This clone was counted ten times or more. V usage is TRBV5-1 and J usage is TRBJ2-1; possible D gene TRBD2, 6 bases. Trimming removed 3 bases from V and 9 bases from J, with 10 bases in between. This CDR3 region has 12 residues. Looked up from germline, CDR1 is SGHRS and CDR2 is YFSETQ. CDR3 in DNA: TGCGCCAGCAGCTCCTGGCGGGGTGAGCAGTTCTTC. Translating gives CASSSWRGEQFF.

The genes are TRBV25-1 and TRBJ1-4; 11 bases agree with TRBD1. V lost 0 bases to trimming and J lost 8 bases; unmatched junction nucleotides: 2. The CDR3 is 15 amino acids. From germline, CDR1 is MGHDK and CDR2 SYGVNS. The CDR3 here is CASSEYWDRGEKLFF. In DNA form, the CDR3 reads TGTGCCAGCAGTGAATACTGGGACAGGGGGGAAAAACTGTTTTTT.

The V gene is TRBV19, the J gene TRBJ2-5; 7 nucleotides line up with TRBD2. The CDR3 runs to 14 residues. V shed 9 bases and J 1 base; nucleotides not matched to a gene: 8. In germline, CDR1 is LNHDA, CDR2 SQIVND (reference sequence). Here the CDR3 DNA reads TGTGCCAGCCGACGGGGGGAAACCCAAGAGACCCAGTACTTC. Its protein product is CASRRGETQETQYF.

The chain links TRBV4-1 to TRBJ2-7; TRBD1 matches 10 bases. This CDR3 region has 16 residues. V was clipped by 0 bases and J by 3 bases; unmatched bases: 5. Germline CDR1 and CDR2: MGHRA and YSYEKL. The CDR3 spells CASSQEDRGAYYEQYF. The CDR3 bases are TGCGCCAGCAGCCAAGAGGACAGGGGGGCCTACTACGAGCAGTACTTC.

The V and J genes are TRBV30 and TRBJ1-3; maybe TRBD1 (5 bases). Germline CDR1 GTSNPN, CDR2 SVGIG (reference sequence). The CDR3 has 13 residues. V lost 8 bases and J 0 bases, leaving 11 bases between the germline ends. This CDR3 reads CAGRQSSGNTIYF. Written as DNA, the CDR3 is TGTGCCGGCCGACAGTCCTCTGGAAACACCATATATTTT.

V is TRBV7-2 and J is TRBJ1-4; 9 nucleotides agree with TRBD1. In germline, CDR1 is SGHTA, CDR2 FQGNSA. This CDR3 has 17 residues. J gave up 2 bases and V 5 bases, and 9 bases lay outside the gene matches. The CDR3 reads CASSRTGTGSTNEKLFF. CDR3 DNA: TGTGCCAGCAGCCGTACAGGGACAGGGAGCACTAATGAAAAACTGTTTTTT.

The CDR3 bases are TGTGCCAGCACCCACGGCGGTGGAGAGACCCAGTACTTC. It codes for CASTHGGGETQYF. The V call is TRBV6-5, the J call TRBJ2-5; the D is unclear. Germline-derived CDR1 and CDR2 are MNHEY and SVGAGI. CDR3 length: 13 amino acids. Trimming removed 7 bases at V and 4 bases at J, with 13 bases between.

The rearrangement links TRBV20-1 to TRBJ2-1; 7 positions agree with TRBD1. The V and J ends lost 3 bases and 7 bases, in that order; junction bases with no gene match: 6. Germline assignment: CDR1 DFQATT and CDR2 SNEGSKA (reference sequence). The CDR3 spans 13 residues. The CDR3 nucleotides are TGCAGTGCTAGTAGACAGGGCGTAAATGAGCAGTTCTTC. Its translation: CSASRQGVNEQFF.

This clone came up a few times. At one of its ends the junction is not consistent with the germline gene, which may arise from a read error. The CDR3 protein is CASSPTGTSHYNEQFF. The CDR3 DNA reads as TGTGCTAGCAGCCCAACCGGGACTAGTCACTACAATGAGCAGTTCTTC. The chain links TRBV7-7 to TRBJ2-1; 8 bases map to TRBD2. Germline CDR1 reads SSHAT; CDR2 reads FNYEAQ (reference sequence). The CDR3 length is 16 residues.

CDR3 sequence reads: CASSVGQGTTNEKLFF. For the CDR3, the DNA is TGCGCCAGCAGCGTCGGACAGGGGACGACTAATGAAAAACTGTTTTTT. This chain links TRBV5-1 with TRBJ1-4, with TRBD1 matching 9 bases. The V gene end was trimmed by 4 bases and the J gene end by 2 bases; junction bases not matched to a gene: 6. This CDR3 spans 16 amino acids. CDR1 SGHRS and CDR2 YFSETQ come from the germline V gene. The full variable domain, in which reference TRBV5-1 and TRBJ1-4 provide the parts outside the CDR3, is KAGVTQTPRYLIKTRGQQVTLSCSPISGHRSVSWYQQTPGQGLQFLFEYFSETQRNKGNFPGRFSGRQFSNSRSEMNVSTLELGDSALYLCASSVGQGTTNEKLFFGSGTQLSVL.

The rearrangement joins TRBV18 to TRBJ1-4; TRBD1 matches 10 bases. Germline CDR1 is KGHSH and CDR2 is LQKENI. Losses at the gene ends were 6 bases for V and 7 bases for J; bases not matched to a gene: 14. This CDR3 is built from 17 residues. The CDR3 nucleotides read TGTGCCAGCTCTCCTTCTGGACAGGGGGGCGTCAGTGAAAAACTGTTTTTT. It yields the protein CASSPSGQGGVSEKLFF.

This clone showed up just once. The V call is TRBV5-1, the J call TRBJ2-7; tentative D call: TRBD1 (6 bases). This CDR3 is built from 13 residues. Trimming left V 7 bases short and J 0 bases short, with 11 bases between. CDR1 and CDR2 (germline): SGHRS, YFSETQ. The CDR3 nucleotides read TGCGCCAGCTCTCGGGACATCTCCTACGAGCAGTACTTC. This encodes CASSRDISYEQYF.

This chain uses TRBV30 with TRBJ1-5, with D hard to call. Trimming pared 1 base from V and 4 bases from J, leaving 8 bases between. The CDR3 extends over 13 amino acids. Germline CDR1 and CDR2: GTSNPN and SVGIG (reference sequence). DNA of the CDR3: TGTGCCTGGAGTGGGCTGAAAAATCAGCCCCAGCATTTT. This translates into CAWSGLKNQPQHF. Based on the CDR3 plus reference TRBV30 and TRBJ1-5, the full variable domain is SQTIHQWPATLVQPVGSPLSLECTVEGTSNPNLYWYRQAAGRGLQLLFYSVGIGQISSEVPQNLSASRPQDRQFILSSKKLLLSDSGFYLCAWSGLKNQPQHFGDGTRLSIL.

This chain connects TRBV4-2 to TRBJ1-1; no clear D gene. The V gene's germline CDR1 is LGHNA and CDR2 YNFKEQ. The CDR3 sequence is 14 residues long. V gave up 4 bases and J gave up 5 bases, with 14 bases separating them. The DNA of the CDR3 is TGTGCCAGCAGCCCATATCACAGCAGAACTGAAGCTTTCTTT. This gives the protein CASSPYHSRTEAFF.

This chain uses TRBV5-1 with TRBJ2-5, with D possibly TRBD1 on 6 matching bases. V shed 4 bases and J shed 2 bases, with 27 bases lying between them. The CDR3 is made up of 19 amino acids. Germline lookup yields CDR1 SGHRS and CDR2 YFSETQ. The CDR3: CASSTRDTLNREPQETQYF. The CDR3 bases are TGCGCCAGCAGCACCCGGGACACCCTTAACAGAGAGCCTCAAGAGACCCAGTACTTC. The full variable domain, in which reference TRBV5-1 and TRBJ2-5 provide the parts outside the CDR3, is KAGVTQTPRYLIKTRGQQVTLSCSPISGHRSVSWYQQTPGQGLQFLFEYFSETQRNKGNFPGRFSGRQFSNSRSEMNVSTLELGDSALYLCASSTRDTLNREPQETQYFGPGTRLLVL.

This clone was detected only once. This chain uses TRBV5-5 with TRBJ1-2; 12 bases agree with TRBD1. Looked up from germline, CDR1 is SGHKS and CDR2 is YYEKEE (reference sequence). V lost 3 bases to trimming and J lost 4 bases; unmatched junction nucleotides: 7. This CDR3 is 16 amino acids long. The CDR3 region is CASSSSGTGGFYGYTF. The CDR3 nucleotides read TGTGCCAGCAGCTCGTCCGGGACAGGGGGCTTCTATGGCTACACCTTC.

This clone has a single count. This chain uses TRBV27 with TRBJ2-1; TRBD1 aligns across 9 bases. Germline assignment: CDR1 MNHEY and CDR2 SMNVEV (reference sequence). The CDR3 has 15 residues. Germline trimming cut 6 bases from V and 9 bases from J; bases unmatched to any gene: 12. The CDR3 DNA sequence: TGTGCCAGCAGACCTCAAACCGGGACAGGGAGTGAGCAGTTCTTC. This translates into CASRPQTGTGSEQFF.

The J gene is TRBJ2-2, the V gene TRBV19; possibly TRBD1 for D (6 bases). The germline V gene has CDR1 LNHDA and CDR2 SQIVND (reference sequence). The CDR3 is 16 residues long. The V gene lost 4 bases and the J gene lost 1 base, with 13 bases spanning the gap. DNA of the CDR3: TGTGCCAGTAGTACAGGGGCCCTCGTGAACACCGGGGAGCTGTTTTTT. This codes for CASSTGALVNTGELFF.

V gene TRBV6-5 combines with J gene TRBJ2-7; the D is unclear. The CDR3 runs 11 residues. CDR1 MNHEY and CDR2 SVGAGI come from the germline V gene. V was cut by 4 bases and J by 4 bases, with 5 bases left in between. In nucleotides, the CDR3 is TGTGCCAGCAGTTCCCTGTACGAGCAGTACTTC. Residues: CASSSLYEQYF.

The V gene is TRBV4-2, the J gene TRBJ2-1; TRBD2 matches 9 bases. The CDR3 sequence is 16 residues long. The germline V gene has CDR1 LGHNA and CDR2 YNFKEQ. J was trimmed by 5 bases and V by 4 bases; bases with no gene match: 9. The CDR3 DNA sequence: TGTGCCAGCAGCCCCTTAGGGGCGGGGGGGCACAATGAGCAGTTCTTC. It encodes CASSPLGAGGHNEQFF.

The chain recombines TRBV2 with TRBJ2-4; the match to TRBD2 covers 11 bases. V lost 6 bases and J lost 6; bases outside the gene matches: 10. CDR3 length equals 16 residues. CDR1 and CDR2 (germline): SNHLY, FYNNEI. The CDR3 nucleotides read TGTGCCAGCAGCGATTTTAGCGGGGGGGGAGGAAACATTCAGTACTTC. Its translation: CASSDFSGGGGNIQYF.

The V call is TRBV5-1, the J call TRBJ1-3, with D maybe TRBD1 (6 bases). Germline V gene data show CDR1 as SGHRS and CDR2 as YFSETQ. The CDR3 contains 15 residues. Trimming pared 0 bases from V and 4 bases from J, leaving 11 bases between. CDR3 amino acids: CASSLDGQRGNTIYF. In DNA form, the CDR3 reads TGCGCCAGCAGCTTGGACGGACAGCGCGGAAACACCATATATTTT. The full variable domain, rest sourced from reference TRBV5-1 and TRBJ1-3, is KAGVTQTPRYLIKTRGQQVTLSCSPISGHRSVSWYQQTPGQGLQFLFEYFSETQRNKGNFPGRFSGRQFSNSRSEMNVSTLELGDSALYLCASSLDGQRGNTIYFGEGSWLTVV.

The chain couples TRBV11-2 to TRBJ1-1; TRBD1 might be the D (5 bases). Germline V gives CDR1 SGHAT, CDR2 FQNNGV. The V and J ends lost 1 base and 0 bases respectively, with 9 bases between them. The CDR3 length is 15 residues. CDR3 DNA: TGTGCCAGCAGCTTAGTTGAGACAGTGAACACTGAAGCTTTCTTT. This codes for CASSLVETVNTEAFF.

The chain recombines TRBV5-1 with TRBJ1-1, with 11 bases matching TRBD1. J gave up 4 bases and V 2 bases, and 4 bases lay outside the gene matches. This CDR3 comprises 15 residues. Germline CDR1 and CDR2: SGHRS and YFSETQ. CDR3: CASSFGDRGTTEAFF. The CDR3 DNA sequence: TGCGCCAGCAGCTTCGGGGACAGGGGGACCACTGAAGCTTTCTTT.

The V gene is TRBV11-2, the J gene TRBJ2-7, with a tentative D call TRBD2 (7 bases). Trimming took 1 base from V and 2 from J, leaving 9 bases between them. The CDR3 is made up of 14 amino acids. Germline V gives CDR1 SGHAT, CDR2 FQNNGV. The CDR3 loop reads CASSLGGGPYEQYF. CDR3 coding DNA: TGTGCCAGCAGCTTAGGCGGGGGCCCCTACGAGCAGTACTTC.

The chain is built from TRBV9 and TRBJ1-5; no clear D. Trimming cost V 4 bases and J 1 base, with 24 bases left between them. The germline gives CDR1 SGDLS, CDR2 YYNGEE. This CDR3 region has 19 residues. The CDR3 loop is CASSLEVAYRSESNQPQHF. CDR3 coding DNA: TGTGCCAGCAGCTTAGAGGTGGCATACCGATCGGAGAGCAATCAGCCCCAGCATTTT. Drawing the rest from reference TRBV9 and TRBJ1-5, the complete variable domain is DSGVTQTPKHLITATGQRVTLRCSPRSGDLSVYWYQQSLDQGLQFLIQYYNGEERAKGNILERFSAQQFPDLHSELNLSSLELGDSALYFCASSLEVAYRSESNQPQHFGDGTRLSIL.

This chain joins TRBV14 and TRBJ1-1, with a possible D match to TRBD1 (6 bases). The CDR3 covers 13 residues. V shed 0 bases and J shed 10 bases, with 12 bases lying between them. The germline V gene has CDR1 SGHDN and CDR2 FVKESK. CDR3 coding DNA: TGTGCCAGCAGCCAAGAGACAGGCAGGGGAGCTTTCTTT. It codes for CASSQETGRGAFF.

The genes are TRBV2 and TRBJ2-1, with TRBD1 matching over 7 bases. Looked up from germline, CDR1 is SNHLY and CDR2 is FYNNEI. The ends lost 4 bases at V and 6 bases at J; junction bases unmatched: 12. The CDR3 is 16 amino acids. Here the CDR3 DNA reads TGTGCCAGCAGTGTGCACAGGGGAAAGAAATCCAATGAGCAGTTCTTC. The encoded protein is CASSVHRGKKSNEQFF. Looking up the rest from reference TRBV2 and TRBJ2-1 gives the full variable domain: EPEVTQTPSHQVTQMGQEVILRCVPISNHLYFYWYRQILGQKVEFLVSFYNNEISEKSEIFDDQFSVERPDGSNFTLKIRSTKLEDSAMYFCASSVHRGKKSNEQFFGPGTRLTVL.